This T cell receptor beta chain stems from a study of T cell responses to AZD1222 COVID-19 vaccine. V dropped 11 bases and J dropped 6; count of bases not matched to a gene: 6. Per the germline V gene, CDR1 is SGHTA and CDR2 is FQGNSA. There are 13 residues in the CDR3. Method: immunoSEQ multiplex PCR; TCRdb's copy keeps in-frame clones and lacks some. The profile shows 180,000 or so clones, 94% of them singletons. The clonotype comes from an adult in good health. The sequencing here drew on peripheral blood, taken on day 0 of AZD1222 vaccination. The chain couples TRBV7-2 to TRBJ2-3, with 12 bases that match TRBD2. The CDR3: CAASGREGDTQYF. CDR3 bases: TGTGCCGCTAGCGGGAGGGAGGGGGATACGCAGTATTTT.